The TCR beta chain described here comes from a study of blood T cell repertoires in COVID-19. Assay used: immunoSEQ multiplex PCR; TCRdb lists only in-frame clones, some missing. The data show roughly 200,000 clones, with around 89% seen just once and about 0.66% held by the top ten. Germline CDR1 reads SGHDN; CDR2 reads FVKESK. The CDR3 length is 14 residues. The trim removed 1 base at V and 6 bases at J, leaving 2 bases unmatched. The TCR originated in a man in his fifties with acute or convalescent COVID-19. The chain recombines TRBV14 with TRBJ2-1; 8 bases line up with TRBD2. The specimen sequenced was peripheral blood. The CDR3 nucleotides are TGTGCCAGCAGCCAAGTACTAGCGGCCAATGAGCAGTTCTTC. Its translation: CASSQVLAANEQFF. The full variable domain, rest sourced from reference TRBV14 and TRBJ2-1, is EAGVTQFPSHSVIEKGQTVTLRCDPISGHDNLYWYRRVMGKEIKFLLHFVKESKQDESGMPNNRFLAERTGGTYSTLKVQPAELEDSGVYFCASSQVLAANEQFFGPGTRLTVL.